A selection of T cell receptor beta chains follows, all from one sample in a study of OX40 agonist ivuxolimab in advanced cancers. Method: immunoSEQ multiplex PCR; TCRdb's copy keeps in-frame clones and lacks some. Of tens of thousands of clones listed, 94% are singletons. The starting material was CD4+ or CD8+ T cells sorted from blood, obtained in a trial of the OX40 agonist ivuxolimab. Receptors originate from an adult with an advanced solid tumor such as melanoma, head and neck, liver or kidney cancer. Each CDR3 is given with its conserved first and last residue. Fields, in order: D gene, clone size, J gene, V gene, CDR3 protein, CDR3 DNA. A D gene is named only where the DNA matches it firmly. Where a row states a size, it is once, few, many or the class of an expanded clone; other rows omit it.

>-|few|TRBJ2-7|TRBV7-9
CATSSFGGPEQYF
TGTGCCACTTCGTCGTTCGGGGGACCCGAGCAGTACTTC
>-|-|TRBJ2-2|TRBV30
CAWSVALSGGELFF
TGTGCCTGGAGTGTAGCGCTATCCGGCGGGGAGCTGTTTTTT
>-|-|TRBJ2-7|TRBV27
CASSSGASYEQYF
TGTGCCAGCAGTTCAGGAGCCTCCTACGAGCAGTACTTC
>-|-|TRBJ2-3|TRBV2
CASSEVGEYTDTQYF
TGTGCCAGCAGTGAAGTAGGGGAATACACAGATACGCAGTATTTT
>TRBD1|-|TRBJ2-1|TRBV6-1
CASSGDRARIF
TGTGCCAGCAGTGGTGACAGGGCTCGGATCTTC
>-|medium-sized|TRBJ2-1|TRBV27
CASTDQGSYNEQFF
TGTGCCAGCACCGATCAGGGATCCTACAATGAGCAGTTCTTC
>TRBD1|-|TRBJ1-4|TRBV18
CASSPGRTGTNEKLFF
TGTGCCAGCTCCCCCGGGCGGACAGGGACTAATGAAAAACTGTTTTTT
>TRBD1|-|TRBJ2-7|TRBV6-1
CASSDIFKGQGPYEQYF
TGTGCCAGCAGTGATATTTTTAAGGGACAGGGACCATACGAGCAGTACTTC
>TRBD1|once|TRBJ2-7|TRBV19
CASSPGQGAYEQYF
TGTGCCAGTAGCCCGGGACAGGGGGCTTACGAGCAGTACTTC
>TRBD2|-|TRBJ2-7|TRBV6-5
CASSMTSGGPYEQYF
TGTGCCAGCAGCATGACTAGCGGGGGACCCTACGAGCAGTACTTC
>TRBD1|-|TRBJ2-5|TRBV6-5
CASSYAGQGVGETQYF
TGTGCCAGCAGTTACGCGGGACAGGGGGTGGGTGAGACCCAGTACTTC
>TRBD1|few|TRBJ1-2|TRBV7-9
CASSAPTGEKDGYTF
TGTGCCAGCAGCGCACCCACAGGGGAAAAGGATGGCTACACCTTC
>TRBD1|-|TRBJ2-2|TRBV7-9
CASSQQGTGGELFF
TGTGCCAGCAGTCAACAGGGGACGGGCGGGGAGCTGTTTTTT
>-|-|TRBJ2-7|TRBV5-6
CASSLDAPVNGPLYEQYF
TGTGCCAGCAGCTTGGACGCCCCCGTAAATGGCCCTCTGTACGAGCAGTACTTC
>-|-|TRBJ1-2|TRBV10-2
CASSNPFEGENGYTF
TGCGCCAGCAGTAACCCGTTCGAGGGCGAGAATGGCTACACCTTC
>-|-|TRBJ2-7|TRBV7-8
CASSLGGADEQYF
TGTGCCAGCAGCTTAGGGGGGGCCGACGAGCAGTACTTC
>TRBD2|-|TRBJ2-1|TRBV7-9
CASSSTLTSGSNEQFF
TGTGCCAGCAGCTCGACGCTAACTAGCGGGAGTAATGAGCAGTTCTTC
>-|once|TRBJ2-3|TRBV2
CASNAGDSTDTQYF
TGTGCCAGCAACGCAGGGGATAGCACAGATACGCAGTATTTT
>-|once|TRBJ1-1|TRBV5-6
CASSLVGVPEAFF
TGTGCCAGCAGCTTGGTGGGGGTCCCTGAAGCTTTCTTT
>-|-|TRBJ1-4|TRBV28
CASSRPGPGEKLFF
TGTGCCAGCAGTAGGCCCGGGCCGGGGGAAAAACTGTTTTTT
>TRBD1|-|TRBJ1-4|TRBV7-9
CASSTGQGATNEKLFF
TGTGCCAGCAGCACAGGACAGGGGGCAACTAATGAAAAACTGTTTTTT
>TRBD2|-|TRBJ2-7|TRBV7-9
CASSSPGLAYSEQYF
TGTGCCAGCAGCTCTCCCGGACTAGCGTATAGCGAGCAGTACTTC
>-|-|TRBJ1-5|TRBV6-6
CASSYSIGADQPQHF
TGTGCCAGCAGTTACTCGATTGGGGCGGATCAGCCCCAGCATTTT
>-|-|TRBJ2-7|TRBV28
CASITPGAYEQYF
TGTGCCAGCATCACCCCCGGGGCCTACGAGCAGTACTTC
>TRBD2|once|TRBJ2-5|TRBV9
CASSAPTSGIDETQYF
TGTGCCAGCAGCGCTCCAACTAGCGGGATAGATGAGACCCAGTACTTC
>-|-|TRBJ2-1|TRBV7-9
CASSPQGRGVPEQFF
TGTGCCAGCAGCCCCCAAGGAAGGGGGGTCCCCGAGCAGTTCTTC
>TRBD2|-|TRBJ2-3|TRBV13
CASSVSGRGTDTQYF
TGTGCCAGCAGCGTCAGCGGGAGGGGCACAGATACGCAGTATTTT
>-|-|TRBJ2-1|TRBV15
CATRRGSWNGLTGKPYNEQFF
TGTGCCACCAGAAGAGGTTCATGGAATGGGCTAACAGGGAAACCTTACAATGAGCAGTTCTTC
>-|-|TRBJ2-5|TRBV30
CAWSSGKTQYF
TGTGCCTGGTCATCAGGGAAGACCCAGTACTTC
>-|-|TRBJ2-7|TRBV11-2
CASSLEGGSEQYF
TGTGCCAGCAGCTTAGAGGGCGGCAGCGAGCAGTACTTC
>TRBD2|-|TRBJ2-1|TRBV7-9
CASSVLLAGGNNEQFF
TGTGCCAGCAGCGTACTACTAGCGGGAGGAAACAATGAGCAGTTCTTC
>TRBD2|-|TRBJ2-7|TRBV10-1
CASSESGGAEQYF
TGCGCCAGCAGTGAGTCCGGGGGGGCCGAGCAGTACTTC
>TRBD2|-|TRBJ2-3|TRBV11-3
CASSFPGREPDTQYF
TGTGCCAGCAGCTTCCCAGGGCGGGAGCCAGATACGCAGTATTTT
>-|-|TRBJ1-5|TRBV5-6
CASSILNQPQHF
TGTGCCAGCAGCATCCTCAACCAGCCCCAGCATTTT
>TRBD1|-|TRBJ2-2|TRBV9
CASSAPTGEITGELFF
TGTGCCAGCAGCGCCCCGACAGGGGAGATCACCGGGGAGCTGTTTTTT
>-|-|TRBJ2-5|TRBV5-4
CASSLGDMTEMETQYF
TGTGCCAGCAGCTTGGGCGACATGACTGAGATGGAGACCCAGTACTTC
>-|-|TRBJ2-2|TRBV13
CASRDNTGELFF
TGTGCCAGCAGGGATAACACCGGGGAGCTGTTTTTT
>-|-|TRBJ1-2|TRBV6-6
CASSPGHSLYGYTF
TGTGCCAGCAGCCCCGGACATTCACTATATGGCTACACCTTC
>TRBD1|-|TRBJ1-5|TRBV2
CASSDPGQGSNQPQHF
TGTGCCAGCAGCGACCCGGGACAGGGTAGCAATCAGCCCCAGCATTTT
>-|-|TRBJ1-6|TRBV2
CASSAGAVRPNNSPLHF
TGTGCCAGCAGCGCCGGGGCGGTTCGTCCTAATAATTCACCCCTCCACTTT
>-|-|TRBJ1-2|TRBV9
CASRGASGYTF
TGTGCCTCCCGGGGGGCCAGTGGCTACACCTTC
>TRBD1|-|TRBJ1-4|TRBV4-1
CASSTRQGAGLVNEKLFF
TGCGCCAGCAGCACTCGACAGGGGGCCGGCCTCGTCAATGAAAAACTGTTTTTT
>-|-|TRBJ2-1|TRBV4-1
CASSQVVSSYNEQFF
TGCGCCAGCAGCCAAGTTGTAAGCTCCTACAATGAGCAGTTCTTC
>-|-|TRBJ2-7|TRBV29-1
CSVEDSGEHEQYF
TGCAGCGTTGAAGATTCAGGGGAGCACGAGCAGTACTTC
>TRBD1|-|TRBJ1-5|TRBV28
CASSLFDREDQPQHF
TGTGCCAGCAGTTTATTCGACAGGGAGGATCAGCCCCAGCATTTT
>-|-|TRBJ2-7|TRBV30
CAWSVGHPNYEQYF
TGTGCCTGGAGTGTAGGGCATCCCAACTACGAGCAGTACTTC
>-|-|TRBJ2-7|TRBV25-1
CASRAGANEQYF
TGTGCCAGCAGGGCAGGTGCAAACGAGCAGTACTTC
>-|-|TRBJ2-1|TRBV7-9
CASSRGPVYSYNEQFF
TGTGCCAGCAGCAGGGGCCCGGTTTACTCCTACAATGAGCAGTTCTTC
>TRBD2|-|TRBJ2-1|TRBV7-6
CASTPLLGSGINSYNEQFF
TGTGCCAGCACCCCCCTGTTGGGAAGCGGGATTAATTCGTACAATGAGCAGTTCTTC
>-|once|TRBJ2-5|TRBV7-3
CASMGREETQYF
TGTGCCAGCATGGGGCGGGAAGAGACCCAGTACTTC